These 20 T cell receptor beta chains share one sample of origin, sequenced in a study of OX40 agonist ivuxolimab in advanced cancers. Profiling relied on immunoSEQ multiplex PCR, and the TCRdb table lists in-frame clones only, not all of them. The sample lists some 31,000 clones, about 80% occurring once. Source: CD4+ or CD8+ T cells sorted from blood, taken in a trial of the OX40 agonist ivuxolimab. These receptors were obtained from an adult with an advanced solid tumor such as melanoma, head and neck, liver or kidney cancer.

CDR3 nucleotide sequence: TGTGCCATCAGTGAGAGGAAGGGGGCGGGTGAAAAACTGTTTTTT. Translating gives CAISERKGAGEKLFF. The gene calls are TRBV10-3 and TRBJ1-4; TRBD1 aligns across 7 bases. V gave up 2 bases and J gave up 7 bases; unmatched junction bases: 7. Germline V lookup: CDR1 ENHRY, CDR2 SYGVKD. The CDR3 length is 15 residues.

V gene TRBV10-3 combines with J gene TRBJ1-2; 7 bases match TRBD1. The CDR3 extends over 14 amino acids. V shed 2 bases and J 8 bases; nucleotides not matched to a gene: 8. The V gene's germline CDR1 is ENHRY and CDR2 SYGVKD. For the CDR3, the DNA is TGTGCCATCAGTGAGCCGACAGGGCTCGGGGGCTACACCTTC. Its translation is CAISEPTGLGGYTF.

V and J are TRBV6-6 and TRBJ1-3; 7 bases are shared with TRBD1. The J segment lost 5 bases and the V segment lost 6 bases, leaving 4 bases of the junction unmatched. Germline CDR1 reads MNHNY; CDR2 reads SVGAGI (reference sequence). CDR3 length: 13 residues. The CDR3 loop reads CASRTGLRNTIYF. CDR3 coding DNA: TGTGCCAGCAGGACAGGGCTGCGAAACACCATATATTTT.

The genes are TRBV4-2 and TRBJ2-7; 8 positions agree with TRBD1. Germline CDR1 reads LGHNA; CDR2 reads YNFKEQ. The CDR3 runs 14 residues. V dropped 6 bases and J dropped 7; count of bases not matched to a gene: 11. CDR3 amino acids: CASSPGTGGTEQYF. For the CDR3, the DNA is TGTGCCAGCAGTCCCGGGACAGGCGGAACGGAGCAGTACTTC.

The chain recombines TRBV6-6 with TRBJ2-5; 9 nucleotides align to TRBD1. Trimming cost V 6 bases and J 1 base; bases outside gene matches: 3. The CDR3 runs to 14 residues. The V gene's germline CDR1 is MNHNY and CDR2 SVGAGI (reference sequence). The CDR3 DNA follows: TGTGCCAGCAGGGGACAGGGCCTCCAAGAGACCCAGTACTTC. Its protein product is CASRGQGLQETQYF.

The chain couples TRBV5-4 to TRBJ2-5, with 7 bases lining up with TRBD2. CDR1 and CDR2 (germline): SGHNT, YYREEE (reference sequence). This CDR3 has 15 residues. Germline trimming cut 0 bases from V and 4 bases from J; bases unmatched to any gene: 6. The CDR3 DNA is TGTGCCAGCAGCTTGGGGGGGAGGGGCTCAGAGACCCAGTACTTC. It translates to CASSLGGRGSETQYF.

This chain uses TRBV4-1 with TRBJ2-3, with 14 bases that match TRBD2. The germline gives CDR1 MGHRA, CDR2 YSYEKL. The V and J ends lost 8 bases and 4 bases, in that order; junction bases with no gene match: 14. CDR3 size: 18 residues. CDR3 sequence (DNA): TGCGCCAGCCGTCGCGGGGGACTAGCGGGGGTCGGAGCAGATACGCAGTATTTT. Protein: CASRRGGLAGVGADTQYF.

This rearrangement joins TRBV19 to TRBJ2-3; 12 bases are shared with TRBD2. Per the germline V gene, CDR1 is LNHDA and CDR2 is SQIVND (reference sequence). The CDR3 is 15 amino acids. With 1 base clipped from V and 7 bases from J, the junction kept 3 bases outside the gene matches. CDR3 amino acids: CASSIVLAGGYTQYF. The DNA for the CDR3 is TGTGCCAGTAGTATAGTACTAGCGGGGGGATATACGCAGTATTTT.

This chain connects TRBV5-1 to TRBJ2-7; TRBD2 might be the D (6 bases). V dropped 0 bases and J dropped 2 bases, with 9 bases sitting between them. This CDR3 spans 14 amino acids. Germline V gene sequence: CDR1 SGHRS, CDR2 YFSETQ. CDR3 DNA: TGCGCCAGCAGCTTGGGACAGCGGGCCTACGAGCAGTACTTC. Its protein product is CASSLGQRAYEQYF.

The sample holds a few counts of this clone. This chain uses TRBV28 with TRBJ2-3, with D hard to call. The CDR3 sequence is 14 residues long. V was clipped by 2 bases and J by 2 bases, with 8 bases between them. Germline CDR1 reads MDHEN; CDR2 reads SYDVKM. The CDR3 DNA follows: TGTGCCAGCAGTTTAGGTCTGAACACAGATACGCAGTATTTT. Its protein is CASSLGLNTDTQYF.

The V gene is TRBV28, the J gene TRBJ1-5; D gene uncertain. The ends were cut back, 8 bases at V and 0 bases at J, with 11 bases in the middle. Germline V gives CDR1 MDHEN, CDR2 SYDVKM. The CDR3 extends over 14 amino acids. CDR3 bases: TGTGCCAGCGTGAAAGAGACTAGCAATCAGCCCCAGCATTTT. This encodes CASVKETSNQPQHF. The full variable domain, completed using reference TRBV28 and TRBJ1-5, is DVKVTQSSRYLVKRTGEKVFLECVQDMDHENMFWYRQDPGLGLRLIYFSYDVKMKEKGDIPEGYSVSREKKERFSLILESASTNQTSMYLCASVKETSNQPQHFGDGTRLSIL.

CDR3 in amino acids: CASSLDPGGQKQYF. CDR3 bases: TGTGCCAGCAGCTTAGATCCGGGGGGACAGAAGCAGTACTTC. The rearrangement uses TRBV7-6 and TRBJ2-7; D is possibly TRBD1 or TRBD2 (7 bases each). The length of the CDR3 is 14 residues. The germline V and J ends were trimmed by 1 base and 8 bases, with 15 bases remaining between them. Germline V gene lookup returns CDR1 SGHVS and CDR2 FNYEAQ.

CDR3 in DNA: TGTGCCAGCAGGGACCGTTGGGCAGCCGGCGAGTACTTC. Translated, it gives CASRDRWAAGEYF. This chain links TRBV2 with TRBJ2-7; D gene ambiguous. The CDR3 covers 13 residues. The V end lost 6 bases, the J end lost 11 bases, and 20 bases lay between the germline ends. Germline lookup yields CDR1 SNHLY and CDR2 FYNNEI.

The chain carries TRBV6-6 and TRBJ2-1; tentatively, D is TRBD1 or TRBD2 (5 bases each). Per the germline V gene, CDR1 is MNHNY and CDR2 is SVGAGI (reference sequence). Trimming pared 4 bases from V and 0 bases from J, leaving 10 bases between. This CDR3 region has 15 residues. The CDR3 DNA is TGTGCCAGCAGTTTACTGGGGGACTCCTACAATGAGCAGTTCTTC. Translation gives CASSLLGDSYNEQFF.

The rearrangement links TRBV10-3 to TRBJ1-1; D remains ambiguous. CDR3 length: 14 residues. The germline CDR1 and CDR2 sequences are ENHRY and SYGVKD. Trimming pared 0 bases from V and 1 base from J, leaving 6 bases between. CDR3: CAISESGRNTEAFF. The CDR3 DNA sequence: TGTGCCATCAGTGAGTCTGGACGGAACACTGAAGCTTTCTTT.

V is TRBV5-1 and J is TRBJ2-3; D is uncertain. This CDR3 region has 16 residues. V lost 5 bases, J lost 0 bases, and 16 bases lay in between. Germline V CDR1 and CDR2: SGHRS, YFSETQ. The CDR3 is CASRPVGGTSTDTQYF. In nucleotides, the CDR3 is TGCGCCAGCAGACCGGTAGGCGGCACTAGCACAGATACGCAGTATTTT. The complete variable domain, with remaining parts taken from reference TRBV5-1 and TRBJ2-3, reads KAGVTQTPRYLIKTRGQQVTLSCSPISGHRSVSWYQQTPGQGLQFLFEYFSETQRNKGNFPGRFSGRQFSNSRSEMNVSTLELGDSALYLCASRPVGGTSTDTQYFGPGTRLTVL.

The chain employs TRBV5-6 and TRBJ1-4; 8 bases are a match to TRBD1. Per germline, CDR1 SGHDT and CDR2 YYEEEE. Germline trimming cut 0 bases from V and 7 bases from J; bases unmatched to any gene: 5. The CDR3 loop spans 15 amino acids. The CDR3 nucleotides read TGTGCCAGCAGCTTGGGACAGGGGAGAAGTGAAAAACTGTTTTTT. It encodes CASSLGQGRSEKLFF.

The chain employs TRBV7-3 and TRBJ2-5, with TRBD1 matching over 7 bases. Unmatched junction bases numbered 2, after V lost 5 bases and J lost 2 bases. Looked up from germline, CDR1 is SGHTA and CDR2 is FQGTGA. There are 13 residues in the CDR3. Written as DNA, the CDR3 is TGTGCCAGCAGCCGGGGACAGCAAGAGACCCAGTACTTC. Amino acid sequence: CASSRGQQETQYF.

CDR3 loop: CAWSVRGGVSNQPQHF. For the CDR3, the DNA is TGTGCCTGGAGTGTACGCGGGGGGGTGAGCAATCAGCCCCAGCATTTT. This chain uses TRBV30 with TRBJ1-5, with D possibly being TRBD1 (5 bases). The CDR3 has 16 amino acids. V was trimmed by 0 bases and J by 1 base, leaving 13 bases between them. Germline V gene lookup returns CDR1 GTSNPN and CDR2 SVGIG (reference sequence).

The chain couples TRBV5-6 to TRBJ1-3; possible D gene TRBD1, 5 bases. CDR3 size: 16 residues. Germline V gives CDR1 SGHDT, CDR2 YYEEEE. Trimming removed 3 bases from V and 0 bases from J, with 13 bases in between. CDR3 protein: CASSYLGALSGNTIYF. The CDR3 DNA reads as TGTGCCAGCAGCTATCTCGGGGCACTCTCTGGAAACACCATATATTTT.